Shown below are 14 T cell receptor beta chains from a single sample sequenced in a study of T cells in Graves' hyperthyroidism and ophthalmopathy. Template material for amplifying TCR beta CDR3 regions consisted of RNA transcripts. The primer set for the first-round RT-PCR of the TCR CDR3 was HTBI. TCRdb recomputed calls from the multiplex PCR reads with MiXCR, one row per CDR3 protein. The profile shows 750,000 to 900,000 distinct CDR3 sequences, 38% of them singletons. Sequenced sample: blood. These receptors all stem from a man younger than 30 with Graves' hyperthyroidism.

At least ten counts were recorded for this clonotype. The chain combines TRBV5-1 with TRBJ1-6; no firm D call. V was shortened by 1 base and J by 9 bases, with 11 bases between the two germline ends. The CDR3 is 14 amino acids. The V gene's germline CDR1 is SGHRS and CDR2 YFSETQ. The CDR3 DNA reads as TGCGCCAGCAGCTTGTCATCTGAGGGTTCACCCCTCCACTTT. Amino acid sequence: CASSLSSEGSPLHF.

The table lists this clonotype with a count of one. This chain connects TRBV7-2 to TRBJ2-5; D possibly corresponds to TRBD2 (6 bases). Germline loops: CDR1 SGHTA, CDR2 FQGNSA. Trimming shortened V by 3 bases and J by 2 bases, and 10 bases separated the two germline ends. The CDR3 covers 14 residues. The CDR3 DNA sequence: TGTGCCAGCAGCTTGCGACGGGGGCAAGAGACCCAGTACTTC. Amino acids: CASSLRRGQETQYF.

The chain uses TRBV4-1 and TRBJ2-7, with TRBD2 matching over 8 bases. CDR1 is MGHRA and CDR2 is YSYEKL in the germline V gene. The CDR3 is 15 residues long. V shed 0 bases and J 2 bases; nucleotides not matched to a gene: 3. The CDR3 DNA reads TGCGCCAGCAGCCAAGAGATAGCGGGAACCTACGAGCAGTACTTC. Its translation is CASSQEIAGTYEQYF.

The chain combines TRBV7-3 with TRBJ1-4; 8 bases agree with TRBD1. The CDR3 is made up of 17 amino acids. The V and J ends lost 5 bases and 3 bases, in that order; junction bases with no gene match: 11. From germline, CDR1 is SGHTA and CDR2 FQGTGA. CDR3: CASSLEGQGASNEKLFF. For the CDR3, the DNA is TGTGCCAGCAGCCTGGAGGGGCAGGGGGCGTCTAATGAAAAACTGTTTTTT. Full variable domain (remainder filled in from reference TRBV7-3 and TRBJ1-4): GAGVSQTPSNKVTEKGKYVELRCDPISGHTALYWYRQSLGQGPEFLIYFQGTGAADDSGLPNDRFFAVRPEGSVSTLKIQRTERGDSAVYLCASSLEGQGASNEKLFFGSGTQLSVL.

The chain recombines TRBV7-2 with TRBJ1-1; D uncertain. This CDR3 region has 11 residues. The V gene's germline CDR1 is SGHTA and CDR2 FQGNSA. V was shortened by 7 bases and J by 8 bases, with 11 bases between the two germline ends. DNA for the CDR3: TGTGCCAGCAAAGAGGACGTCGAAGCTTTCTTT. This sequence encodes CASKEDVEAFF.

The chain is built from TRBV11-2 and TRBJ1-1; 9 bases align to TRBD1. V shed 0 bases and J 11 bases; nucleotides not matched to a gene: 4. CDR1 and CDR2 from the germline V gene are SGHAT and FQNNGV. CDR3 size: 13 residues. The CDR3 DNA sequence: TGTGCCAGCAGCTTAGACCGGACAGGGGCGGCTTTCTTT. Its translation is CASSLDRTGAAFF.

This sequence joins TRBV5-1 and TRBJ1-2; D not certain. The CDR3 extends over 13 amino acids. The V end was cut by 4 bases, the J end by 5 bases, with 12 bases between. Germline CDR1 and CDR2: SGHRS and YFSETQ. CDR3 amino acids: CASSVDGTYGYTF. CDR3 nucleotides: TGCGCCAGCAGCGTGGACGGAACTTATGGCTACACCTTC.

The rearrangement links TRBV20-1 to TRBJ1-5; D gene ambiguous. The CDR3 is made up of 14 amino acids. The V gene's germline CDR1 is DFQATT and CDR2 SNEGSKA (reference sequence). Trimming cost V 3 bases and J 0 bases, with 9 bases left between them. Here the CDR3 reads CSASEFLSNQPQHF. CDR3 bases: TGCAGTGCTAGCGAGTTCCTTAGCAATCAGCCCCAGCATTTT.

This clonotype was counted ten times or more. This sequence joins TRBV29-1 and TRBJ2-5, with 9 nucleotides matching TRBD1. The V gene end was trimmed by 5 bases and the J gene end by 5 bases; junction bases not matched to a gene: 3. From germline, CDR1 is SQVTM and CDR2 ANQGSEA. The CDR3 length is 12 residues. The CDR3 DNA reads as TGCAGCGTTCGGGACAGGGTGGAGACCCAGTACTTC. This encodes CSVRDRVETQYF.

V gene TRBV9 combines with J gene TRBJ1-6; 7 bases are shared with TRBD1. The length of the CDR3 is 16 residues. V shed 4 bases, J shed 7 bases, and the junction held 11 bases outside the gene matches. CDR1 is SGDLS, CDR2 YYNGEE, per germline. CDR3 in DNA: TGTGCCAGCAGCTCCCTCGGACCGGGACAGAATTCACCCCTCCACTTT. Its translation: CASSSLGPGQNSPLHF.

This clonotype was seen a handful of times. This chain uses TRBV10-3 with TRBJ2-7, with 14 bases matching TRBD2. The CDR3 is made up of 15 amino acids. Germline CDR1 and CDR2: ENHRY and SYGVKD. J was trimmed by 4 bases and V by 6 bases; bases with no gene match: 5. The CDR3, as DNA: TGTGCCATCAGAGGGACTAGCGGGAGCGGTTACGAGCAGTACTTC. Translating it yields CAIRGTSGSGYEQYF.

The rearrangement links TRBV29-1 to TRBJ1-1, with a weak D call TRBD1 (5 bases). V lost 7 bases and J lost 11, with 20 bases in between. CDR3 size: 12 residues. CDR1 SQVTM and CDR2 ANQGSEA come from the germline V gene. The CDR3 DNA reads TGCAGCGGGTCCGGGACTAGTGGGGGGGCTTTCTTT. Encoded protein: CSGSGTSGGAFF.

This clonotype showed up many times. V gene TRBV2 combines with J gene TRBJ1-5; no clear D gene. The CDR3 runs to 14 residues. CDR1 SNHLY and CDR2 FYNNEI come from the germline V gene. The ends were cut back, 9 bases at V and 1 base at J, with 13 bases in the middle. The CDR3 region has the DNA TGTGCCAGTAAGACAACAGAGAGCAATCAGCCCCAGCATTTT. Residues: CASKTTESNQPQHF. Variable domain in full (rest from reference TRBV2 and TRBJ1-5): EPEVTQTPSHQVTQMGQEVILRCVPISNHLYFYWYRQILGQKVEFLVSFYNNEISEKSEIFDDQFSVERPDGSNFTLKIRSTKLEDSAMYFCASKTTESNQPQHFGDGTRLSIL.

This clonotype showed up just a few times. The CDR3 DNA follows: TGTGCCAGCAGATTCGATGAAAAACTGTTTTTT. This codes for CASRFDEKLFF. The chain has TRBV7-9 and TRBJ1-4; no clear D gene. CDR3 length: 11 amino acids. V dropped 6 bases and J dropped 6 bases, with 5 bases sitting between them. Germline V gene data show CDR1 as SEHNR and CDR2 as FQNEAQ (reference sequence).